These 28 T cell receptor beta chains share one sample of origin, sequenced in a study of glioma-infiltrating T cells after dendritic cell vaccination (dated by TCRdb to about 2016). Library preparation employed the immunoSEQ multiplex PCR assay. Entries here come from immuneACCESS through TCRdb and include only in-frame sequences with V and J called. Some clones fail to appear in such tables; in the studies checked, an unresolved V gene covers under half of the shortfall, and the cause of the remainder is unknown. The sample table shows approximately 64,000 clones, and approximately 78% are seen once. About 8.9% of the sample is held by the ten biggest clonotypes. Specimen: blood, collected before dendritic cell vaccination. Receptor source: a human donor with glioblastoma.

This clone appeared a few times. The gene calls are TRBV7-2 and TRBJ1-5; D possibly corresponds to TRBD1 (6 bases). Germline CDR1 SGHTA, CDR2 FQGNSA. Trimming shortened V by 4 bases and J by 6 bases, and 16 bases separated the two germline ends. There are 15 residues in the CDR3. The CDR3 loop is CASSWAGGGSQPQHF. The CDR3 coding sequence is TGTGCCAGCAGCTGGGCGGGAGGGGGGAGTCAGCCCCAGCATTTT. The whole variable domain, remainder taken from reference TRBV7-2 and TRBJ1-5, is GAGVSQSPSNKVTEKGKDVELRCDPISGHTALYWYRQSLGQGLEFLIYFQGNSAPDKSGLPSDRFSAERTGGSVSTLTIQRTQQEDSAVYLCASSWAGGGSQPQHFGDGTRLSIL.

This clone appeared once. The chain uses TRBV7-6 and TRBJ2-7; D is ambiguous. The V gene lost 5 bases and the J gene lost 6 bases, with 11 bases spanning the gap. The CDR3 is made up of 12 amino acids. Germline V gives CDR1 SGHVS, CDR2 FNYEAQ. The CDR3 sequence is CASSKQYSEQYF. As DNA, the CDR3 is TGTGCCAGCAGCAAACAGTACAGCGAGCAGTACTTC.

The CDR3 coding sequence is TGTGCCAGCAGCCCCAAGGGACTAGCGGGGGAATTGACGACAGATACGCAGTATTTT. This translates into CASSPKGLAGELTTDTQYF. This sequence joins TRBV7-8 and TRBJ2-3, with TRBD2 identical over 14 bases. CDR1 and CDR2 (germline): SGHVS, FQNEAQ. V was clipped by 5 bases and J by 3 bases; unmatched bases: 13. The CDR3 has 19 amino acids.

CDR3 residues: CASSLSTGIGSTEAFF. In DNA form, the CDR3 reads TGTGCCAGCAGTTTATCGACAGGGATAGGGAGCACTGAAGCTTTCTTT. The genes are TRBV27 and TRBJ1-1, with 7 bases that match TRBD1. Unmatched junction bases numbered 8, after V lost 0 bases and J lost 4 bases. Germline values: CDR1 MNHEY, CDR2 SMNVEV (reference sequence). This CDR3 spans 16 amino acids.

In this sample, this clone turned up a few times. J is TRBJ1-4 and V is TRBV5-1, with TRBD1 matching over 8 bases. Germline V gives CDR1 SGHRS, CDR2 YFSETQ. The CDR3 length is 14 residues. With 4 bases clipped from V and 4 bases from J, the junction kept 3 bases outside the gene matches. The CDR3 loop reads CASSTTGDNEKLFF. DNA for the CDR3: TGCGCCAGCAGCACGACAGGGGATAATGAAAAACTGTTTTTT.

The chain recombines TRBV2 with TRBJ1-2; 8 positions agree with TRBD1. The V gene end was trimmed by 3 bases and the J gene end by 3 bases; junction bases not matched to a gene: 3. This CDR3 contains 14 residues. CDR1 is SNHLY and CDR2 is FYNNEI in the germline V gene. CDR3 residues: CASSDLTGDYGYTF. The DNA for the CDR3 is TGTGCCAGCAGTGACCTGACAGGGGACTATGGCTACACCTTC.

The V call is TRBV7-6, the J call TRBJ1-5; no clear D. Germline loops: CDR1 SGHVS, CDR2 FNYEAQ. The CDR3 loop spans 13 amino acids. Trimming removed 0 bases from V and 3 bases from J, with 3 bases in between. The CDR3 sequence is CASSLALNQPQHF. The CDR3 coding sequence is TGTGCCAGCAGCTTAGCCCTCAATCAGCCCCAGCATTTT. Full variable domain (remainder filled in from reference TRBV7-6 and TRBJ1-5): GAGVSQSPRYKVTKRGQDVALRCDPISGHVSLYWYRQALGQGPEFLTYFNYEAQQDKSGLPNDRFSAERPEGSISTLTIQRTEQRDSAMYRCASSLALNQPQHFGDGTRLSIL.

This rearrangement joins TRBV27 to TRBJ2-3, with TRBD2 matching 8 bases. Looked up from germline, CDR1 is MNHEY and CDR2 is SMNVEV (reference sequence). The CDR3 is 15 amino acids. The V and J ends lost 5 bases and 2 bases, in that order; junction bases with no gene match: 6. CDR3 DNA: TGTGCCAGCAGTCGGGGGGGCCATAACACAGATACGCAGTATTTT. It codes for CASSRGGHNTDTQYF.

This chain joins TRBV11-3 and TRBJ2-7; maybe TRBD2 (6 bases). There are 14 residues in the CDR3. The germline gives CDR1 SGHNT, CDR2 YENEEA. Trimming removed 1 base at V and 5 bases at J, with 12 bases between. This CDR3 reads CASSLVAGSNEQYF. In nucleotides, the CDR3 is TGTGCCAGCAGCTTAGTGGCGGGAAGTAACGAGCAGTACTTC. The complete variable domain, with remaining parts taken from reference TRBV11-3 and TRBJ2-7, reads EAGVVQSPRYKIIEKKQPVAFWCNPISGHNTLYWYLQNLGQGPELLIRYENEEAVDDSQLPKDRFSAERLKGVDSTLKIQPAELGDSAVYLCASSLVAGSNEQYFGPGTRLTVT.

The chain has TRBV4-1 and TRBJ1-1, with D maybe TRBD1 (6 bases). The V end lost 4 bases, the J end lost 2 bases, and 17 bases lay between the germline ends. The CDR3 spans 16 residues. Germline lookup yields CDR1 MGHRA and CDR2 YSYEKL. CDR3 region: CASSPRQGRGNTEAFF. DNA for the CDR3: TGCGCCAGCAGCCCGAGGCAAGGCAGGGGAAACACTGAAGCTTTCTTT.

This clone was counted once. V and J are TRBV7-2 and TRBJ2-1, with TRBD2 identical over 7 bases. Germline assignment: CDR1 SGHTA and CDR2 FQGNSA. Unmatched junction bases numbered 8, after V lost 5 bases and J lost 4 bases. The CDR3 is 15 residues long. CDR3 region: CASSLGLVTYNEQFF. In DNA form, the CDR3 reads TGTGCCAGCAGCCTCGGACTAGTGACGTACAATGAGCAGTTCTTC.

The rearrangement joins TRBV5-1 to TRBJ2-3, with D hard to call. CDR1 is SGHRS and CDR2 is YFSETQ in the germline V gene. Trimming cost V 6 bases and J 0 bases, with 8 bases left between them. The CDR3 is 13 residues long. CDR3 in amino acids: CASKVTSTDTQYF. The CDR3, as DNA: TGCGCCAGCAAAGTAACTAGCACAGATACGCAGTATTTT.

A word on this clone: One end of the junction varies from germline; a read error may be responsible. Other DNA sequences of this sample code for an identical CDR3. V is TRBV19 and J is TRBJ1-6; 7 bases match TRBD1. Germline lookup yields CDR1 LNHDA and CDR2 SQIVND (reference sequence). CDR3 length equals 14 residues. The DNA of the CDR3 is TGTGCCAGTAGTGCCGGGACAGATAATTCCCCCCTCCACTTT. Translation gives CASSAGTDNSPLHF.

The chain employs TRBV19 and TRBJ1-5; perhaps TRBD1 as D (6 bases). This CDR3 is 15 amino acids long. Germline assignment: CDR1 LNHDA and CDR2 SQIVND (reference sequence). Deletions cut 9 bases from V and 1 base from J, with 16 bases between. This CDR3 reads CARDGNRDSNQPQHF. CDR3 DNA sequence: TGTGCCAGGGATGGGAACAGGGACAGCAATCAGCCCCAGCATTTT.

V usage is TRBV5-1 and J usage is TRBJ1-2; D is possibly TRBD1 (6 bases). Per the germline V gene, CDR1 is SGHRS and CDR2 is YFSETQ. The CDR3 spans 13 residues. Trimming stripped 2 bases from V and 8 bases from J, with 13 bases between. Written as DNA, the CDR3 is TGCGCCAGCAGCTTTGGACAGTTGAGCGGCTACACCTTC. Translation gives CASSFGQLSGYTF.

The chain couples TRBV5-1 to TRBJ2-5; 7 bases align to TRBD1. Trimming removed 2 bases from V and 4 bases from J; junction bases left unmatched: 5. CDR3 length equals 14 residues. CDR1 and CDR2 (germline): SGHRS, YFSETQ. The DNA for the CDR3 is TGCGCCAGCAGCTTAGAAGGGGGCCGAGAGACCCAGTACTTC. It is translated as CASSLEGGRETQYF.

The chain couples TRBV5-5 to TRBJ2-3; 9 positions agree with TRBD2. Germline lookup yields CDR1 SGHKS and CDR2 YYEKEE (reference sequence). With V trimmed by 3 bases and J by 4 bases, 3 bases remained unmatched. There are 14 residues in the CDR3. CDR3 in amino acids: CASSSSGDPDTQYF. The CDR3 DNA reads as TGTGCCAGCAGCTCTAGCGGGGACCCAGATACGCAGTATTTT.

The chain has TRBV7-5 and TRBJ2-2; TRBD1 is taken as the D call from the table, unchecked against the DNA. TRBV7-5 is classified as a pseudogene. This CDR3 has 18 amino acids. The CDR3 protein is CARSLRQGIKANTGELFF. As DNA, the CDR3 is TGTGCCAGAAGCTTAAGGCAGGGGATAAAGGCGAACACCGGGGAGCTGTTTTTT.

The V gene is TRBV6-5, the J gene TRBJ1-1, with a weak D call TRBD1 (6 bases). Germline V gene data show CDR1 as MNHEY and CDR2 as SVGAGI. The CDR3 runs to 12 residues. Trimming left V 2 bases short and J 11 bases short, with 12 bases between. The CDR3 region has the DNA TGTGCCAGCAGTTACGAAGGGACAAAGGCTTTCTTT. Translating gives CASSYEGTKAFF.

This chain uses TRBV29-1 with TRBJ2-4; D possibly corresponds to TRBD1 (6 bases). The CDR3 is 13 residues long. Germline lookup yields CDR1 SQVTM and CDR2 ANQGSEA. V lost 6 bases, J lost 0 bases, and 9 bases lay in between. CDR3 residues: CSVGQLAKNIQYF. CDR3 in DNA: TGCAGCGTAGGACAGCTAGCCAAAAACATTCAGTACTTC. The full variable domain, with the rest looked up from reference TRBV29-1 and TRBJ2-4, is SAVISQKPSRDICQRGTSLTIQCQVDSQVTMMFWYRQQPGQSLTLIATANQGSEATYESGFVIDKFPISRPNLTFSTLTVSNMSPEDSSIYLCSVGQLAKNIQYFGAGTRLSVL.

This chain connects TRBV7-9 to TRBJ1-6; TRBD1 is a possible D gene (5 bases). The germline V and J ends were trimmed by 5 bases and 18 bases, with 20 bases remaining between them. The germline V gene has CDR1 SEHNR and CDR2 FQNEAQ (reference sequence). The CDR3 contains 13 residues. In nucleotides, the CDR3 is TGTGCCAGCAGCCTAGGAAACCGGGACTCAGCCCACTTT. Translated, it gives CASSLGNRDSAHF.

This clone was detected only a few times. The V gene is TRBV12-2, the J gene TRBJ1-5; the table assigns TRBD1, which was not confirmed against the DNA. TRBV12-2 is given as a pseudogene. The CDR3 runs to 14 residues. The CDR3 region has the DNA TGTGCAAGTCGCTTAGTGGCTAGCAATCAGCCCCAGCATTTT. This codes for CASRLVASNQPQHF.

CDR3 amino acids: CASTNSSVPYGYTF. CDR3 bases: TGTGCCAGCACCAACAGCTCAGTTCCATATGGCTACACCTTC. The chain joins TRBV7-9 to TRBJ1-2; D remains ambiguous. Germline CDR1 is SEHNR and CDR2 is FQNEAQ (reference sequence). CDR3 length: 14 amino acids. V was shortened by 7 bases and J by 5 bases, with 17 bases between the two germline ends.

This chain joins TRBV9 and TRBJ1-1; D gene unclear. The CDR3 covers 12 residues. V dropped 3 bases and J dropped 9 bases, with 12 bases sitting between them. The germline V gene has CDR1 SGDLS and CDR2 YYNGEE. CDR3 sequence (DNA): TGTGCCAGCAGCGACAGAGTGGGTAAAGCTTTCTTT. Its translation is CASSDRVGKAFF.

The chain couples TRBV5-4 to TRBJ1-6, with D possibly being TRBD1 (5 bases). This CDR3 is 13 amino acids long. Trimming removed 6 bases at V and 9 bases at J, with 13 bases between. The germline V gene has CDR1 SGHNT and CDR2 YYREEE (reference sequence). For the CDR3, the DNA is TGTGCCAGCACCTTAGCGGGGGGTTCACCCCTCCACTTT. This codes for CASTLAGGSPLHF.

The chain couples TRBV7-2 to TRBJ2-7, with 7 bases identical to TRBD2. Unmatched junction bases numbered 18, after V lost 1 base and J lost 3 bases. This CDR3 contains 19 residues. CDR1 is SGHTA, CDR2 FQGNSA, per germline. The CDR3 nucleotides are TGTGCCAGCAGCTTAGTCGCAGAGTCCTGGGCTAGCGGCCGCTACGAGCAGTACTTC. Its protein is CASSLVAESWASGRYEQYF.

The sample holds a few counts of this clone. The J gene is TRBJ1-2, the V gene TRBV18, with D unclear. Germline loops: CDR1 KGHSH, CDR2 LQKENI. Trimming stripped 3 bases from V and 8 bases from J, with 19 bases between. The CDR3 loop spans 15 amino acids. The CDR3 nucleotides read TGTGCCAGCTCACCCGACGGGTCCCCTCTACTAGGCTACACCTTC. Its translation: CASSPDGSPLLGYTF.

This clone was detected only a few times. The CDR3 DNA reads TGTGCCAGCAGTGTGGAGGGTGGTCAGCCCCAGCATTTT. Its translation: CASSVEGGQPQHF. The rearrangement links TRBV6-4 to TRBJ1-5; D is undetermined. This CDR3 spans 13 amino acids. CDR1 is MRHNA and CDR2 is SNTAGT in the germline V gene. Trimming left V 4 bases short and J 6 bases short, with 10 bases between.